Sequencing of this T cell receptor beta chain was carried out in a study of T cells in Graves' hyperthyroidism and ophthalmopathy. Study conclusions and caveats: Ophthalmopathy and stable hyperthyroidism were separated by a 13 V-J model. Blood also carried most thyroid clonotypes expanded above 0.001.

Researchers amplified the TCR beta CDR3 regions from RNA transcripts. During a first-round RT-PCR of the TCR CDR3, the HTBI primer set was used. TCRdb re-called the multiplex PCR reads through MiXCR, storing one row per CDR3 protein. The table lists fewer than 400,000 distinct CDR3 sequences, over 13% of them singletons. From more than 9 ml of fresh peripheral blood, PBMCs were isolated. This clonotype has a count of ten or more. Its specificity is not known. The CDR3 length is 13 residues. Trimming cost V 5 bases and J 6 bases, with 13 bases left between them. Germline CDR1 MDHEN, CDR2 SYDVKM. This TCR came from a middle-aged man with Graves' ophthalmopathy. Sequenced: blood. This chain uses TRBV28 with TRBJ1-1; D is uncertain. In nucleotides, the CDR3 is TGTGCCAGCAGTGCCGGATACGCTCCTGAAGCTTTCTTT. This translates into CASSAGYAPEAFF.